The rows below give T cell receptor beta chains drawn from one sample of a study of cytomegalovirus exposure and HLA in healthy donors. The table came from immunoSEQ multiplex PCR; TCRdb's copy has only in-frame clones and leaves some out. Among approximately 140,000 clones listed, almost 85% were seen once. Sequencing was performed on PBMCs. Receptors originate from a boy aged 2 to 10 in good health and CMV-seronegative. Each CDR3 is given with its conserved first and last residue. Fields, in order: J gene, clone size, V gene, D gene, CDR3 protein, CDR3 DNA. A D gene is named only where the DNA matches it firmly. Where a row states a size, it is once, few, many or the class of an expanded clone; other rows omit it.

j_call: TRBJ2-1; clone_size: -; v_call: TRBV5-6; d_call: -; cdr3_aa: CASSLGQGINEQFF; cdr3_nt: TGTGCCAGCAGCTTGGGGCAGGGGATCAATGAGCAGTTCTTC
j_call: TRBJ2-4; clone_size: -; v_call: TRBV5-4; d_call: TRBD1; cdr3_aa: CASSLQGAKNIQYF; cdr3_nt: TGTGCCAGCAGCCTACAGGGGGCCAAAAACATTCAGTACTTC
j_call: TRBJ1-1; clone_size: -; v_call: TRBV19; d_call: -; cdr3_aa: CASTQGNTEAFF; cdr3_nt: TGTGCCAGTACGCAGGGGAACACTGAAGCTTTCTTT
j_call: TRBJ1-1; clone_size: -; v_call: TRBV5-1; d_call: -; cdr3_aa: CASSLRQGGLNTEAFF; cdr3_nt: TGCGCCAGCAGCTTGAGGCAGGGTGGTTTGAACACTGAAGCTTTCTTT
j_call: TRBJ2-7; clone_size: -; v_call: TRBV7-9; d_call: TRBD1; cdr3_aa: CASSRVGTGDSYEQYF; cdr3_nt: TGTGCCAGCTCCCGGGTCGGGACAGGGGACTCCTACGAGCAGTACTTC
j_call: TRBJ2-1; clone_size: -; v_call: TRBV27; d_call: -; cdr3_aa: CASSWDSLGWEQFF; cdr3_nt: TGTGCCAGCAGTTGGGACTCCCTAGGCTGGGAGCAGTTCTTC
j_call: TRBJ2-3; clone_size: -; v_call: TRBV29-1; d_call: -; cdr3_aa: CSDGLMTANTQYF; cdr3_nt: TGCAGCGATGGGCTTATGACCGCGAATACGCAGTATTTT
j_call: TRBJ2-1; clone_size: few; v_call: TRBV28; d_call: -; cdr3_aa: CATWRVSNEQFF; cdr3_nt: TGTGCCACGTGGAGGGTGAGCAATGAGCAGTTCTTC
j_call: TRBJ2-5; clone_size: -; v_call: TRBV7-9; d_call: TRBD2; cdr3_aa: CASSPGLQETQYF; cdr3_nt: TGTGCCAGCAGCCCGGGACTACAAGAGACCCAGTACTTC
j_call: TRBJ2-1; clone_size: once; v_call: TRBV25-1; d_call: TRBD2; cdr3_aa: CASFPAGTSGGRDEQFF; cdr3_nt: TGTGCCAGCTTCCCTGCCGGGACTAGCGGGGGGCGGGATGAGCAGTTCTTC
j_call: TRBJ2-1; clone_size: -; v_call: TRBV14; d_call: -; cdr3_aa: CASSLKAVKIEQFF; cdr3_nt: TGTGCCAGCAGCCTAAAAGCGGTTAAGATTGAGCAGTTCTTC
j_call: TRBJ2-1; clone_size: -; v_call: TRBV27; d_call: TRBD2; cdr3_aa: CASSLVTSSDEQFF; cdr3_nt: TGTGCCAGCAGTTTAGTGACTAGCAGTGATGAGCAGTTCTTC
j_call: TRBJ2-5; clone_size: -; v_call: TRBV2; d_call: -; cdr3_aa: CASSVGGETQYF; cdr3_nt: TGTGCCAGCAGTGTTGGGGGGGAGACCCAGTACTTC
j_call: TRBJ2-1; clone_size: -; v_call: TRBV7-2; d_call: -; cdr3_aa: CASSLTSNEQFF; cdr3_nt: TGTGCCAGCAGCTTGACTAGCAATGAGCAGTTCTTC
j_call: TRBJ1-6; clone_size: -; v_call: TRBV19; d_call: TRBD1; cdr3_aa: CASRWTGMNSPLHF; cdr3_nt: TGTGCCAGTAGGTGGACAGGTATGAATTCACCCCTCCACTTT
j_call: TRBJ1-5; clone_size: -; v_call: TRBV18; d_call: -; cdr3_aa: CASSSFSDTSNQPQHF; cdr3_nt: TGTGCCAGCTCATCCTTCTCGGACACCAGCAATCAGCCCCAGCATTTT
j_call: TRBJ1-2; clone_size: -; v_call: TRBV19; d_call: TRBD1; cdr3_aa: CASSPRQGGEDGYTF; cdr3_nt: TGTGCCAGTAGTCCCAGACAGGGTGGGGAGGATGGCTACACCTTC